Listed below are T cell receptor beta chains from one sample, sequenced in a study of shared clonotypes between healthy human individuals. Clones were sequenced by immunoSEQ multiplex PCR, and TCRdb holds only the in-frame ones, with some missing. The table lists over a million clones, around 76% of them singletons. The sample taken for sequencing was memory CD4+ T cells sorted from blood. These receptors originate from a man aged 18 to 30 in good health. CDR3s include the opening cysteine and the closing phenylalanine or tryptophan. Fields, in order: D gene, V gene, J gene, clone size, CDR3 protein, CDR3 DNA. D genes are given only for firm matches. Some rows mark clone size as missing; the rest say once, few, many or name a class of expanded clone.

d_gene: -
v_gene: TRBV29-1
j_gene: TRBJ2-2
abundance: -
CDR3aa: CSVLGGINTGELFF
CDR3nt: TGCAGCGTCCTTGGGGGGATCAACACCGGGGAGCTGTTTTTT

d_gene: TRBD2
v_gene: TRBV29-1
j_gene: TRBJ2-5
abundance: -
CDR3aa: CSVTLAELIQETQYF
CDR3nt: TGCAGCGTTACCCTAGCGGAACTAATCCAAGAGACCCAGTACTTC

d_gene: -
v_gene: TRBV7-2
j_gene: TRBJ1-2
abundance: once
CDR3aa: CASSLGTSNYGYTF
CDR3nt: TGTGCCAGCAGCTTAGGAACCTCTAACTATGGCTACACCTTC

d_gene: -
v_gene: TRBV5-1
j_gene: TRBJ1-1
abundance: once
CDR3aa: CASSLAPGMNTEAFF
CDR3nt: TGCGCCAGCAGCTTGGCCCCGGGCATGAACACTGAAGCTTTCTTT

d_gene: TRBD1
v_gene: TRBV6-1
j_gene: TRBJ2-5
abundance: -
CDR3aa: CASSFTGGGETQYF
CDR3nt: TGTGCCAGCAGTTTTACAGGGGGCGGAGAGACCCAGTACTTC

d_gene: -
v_gene: TRBV25-1
j_gene: TRBJ1-6
abundance: -
CDR3aa: CASSEVSYNSPLHF
CDR3nt: TGTGCCAGCAGCGAGGTCTCCTATAATTCACCCCTCCACTTT

d_gene: TRBD2
v_gene: TRBV7-8
j_gene: TRBJ2-7
abundance: -
CDR3aa: CASSLLGTRSGEQYF
CDR3nt: TGTGCCAGCAGCTTACTCGGGACTAGAAGTGGCGAGCAGTACTTC

d_gene: TRBD2
v_gene: TRBV5-1
j_gene: TRBJ2-3
abundance: -
CDR3aa: CASSLGLAGGTDTQYF
CDR3nt: TGCGCCAGCAGCTTAGGACTAGCGGGAGGCACAGATACGCAGTATTTT

d_gene: TRBD2
v_gene: TRBV15
j_gene: TRBJ2-3
abundance: -
CDR3aa: CATSRDRALAGTHPDTQYF
CDR3nt: TGTGCCACCAGCAGAGATCGGGCCTTAGCGGGGACACATCCAGATACGCAGTATTTT

d_gene: TRBD2
v_gene: TRBV30
j_gene: TRBJ2-7
abundance: -
CDR3aa: CAWTVEGLADNNEQYF
CDR3nt: TGTGCCTGGACCGTCGAAGGACTAGCGGATAACAACGAGCAGTACTTC

d_gene: TRBD2
v_gene: TRBV6-6
j_gene: TRBJ2-7
abundance: many
CDR3aa: CASRLAGGAYEQYF
CDR3nt: TGTGCCAGCAGGCTAGCGGGGGGCGCCTACGAGCAGTACTTC

d_gene: -
v_gene: TRBV7-8
j_gene: TRBJ1-3
abundance: -
CDR3aa: CASRPEKGNTIYF
CDR3nt: TGTGCCAGCAGACCCGAAAAGGGAAACACCATATATTTT

d_gene: -
v_gene: TRBV18
j_gene: TRBJ2-3
abundance: -
CDR3aa: CASSTEKGWSEHRSTDTQYF
CDR3nt: TGTGCCAGCTCTACCGAGAAAGGATGGTCGGAACACAGGAGCACAGATACGCAGTATTTT

d_gene: -
v_gene: TRBV19
j_gene: TRBJ2-3
abundance: -
CDR3aa: CASSRTGVETDTQYF
CDR3nt: TGTGCCAGTAGTAGGACGGGAGTGGAGACAGATACGCAGTATTTT

d_gene: -
v_gene: TRBV2
j_gene: TRBJ2-5
abundance: -
CDR3aa: CASSATRQETQYF
CDR3nt: TGTGCCAGCAGTGCGACTAGACAGGAGACCCAGTACTTC

d_gene: TRBD1
v_gene: TRBV9
j_gene: TRBJ2-2
abundance: -
CDR3aa: CASSPGTGRDGNTGELFF
CDR3nt: TGTGCCAGCAGCCCAGGGACAGGGAGGGATGGGAACACCGGGGAGCTGTTTTTT

d_gene: -
v_gene: TRBV5-4
j_gene: TRBJ1-2
abundance: -
CDR3aa: CASSLGDNYGYTF
CDR3nt: TGTGCCAGCAGCTTGGGGGACAACTATGGCTACACCTTC

d_gene: TRBD2
v_gene: TRBV6-1
j_gene: TRBJ2-7
abundance: -
CDR3aa: CASSENGRYEQYF
CDR3nt: TGTGCCAGCAGTGAAAACGGGAGGTACGAGCAGTACTTC